This entry lists 30 T cell receptor beta chains sequenced from one sample in a study of OX40 agonist ivuxolimab in advanced cancers. The protocol was immunoSEQ multiplex PCR, while the TCRdb copy is restricted to in-frame clones and leaves out a portion. The top ten clones hold approximately 33% of a sample with about 38,000 clones, around 87% of them seen once. The source material was CD4+ or CD8+ T cells sorted from blood, sampled in a trial of the OX40 agonist ivuxolimab. The source is an adult with an advanced solid tumor such as melanoma, head and neck, liver or kidney cancer.

The rearrangement joins TRBV11-2 to TRBJ1-1; D perhaps matches TRBD1 (6 bases). The CDR3 contains 15 residues. The ends were cut back, 3 bases at V and 4 bases at J, with 15 bases in the middle. Per germline, CDR1 SGHAT and CDR2 FQNNGV. CDR3 nucleotides: TGTGCCAGCAGCTTCTACAGGGTTGGATCCACTGAAGCTTTCTTT. Translation: CASSFYRVGSTEAFF.

The rearrangement links TRBV30 to TRBJ2-1; TRBD2 aligns across 12 bases. The V gene end was trimmed by 3 bases and the J gene end by 7 bases; junction bases not matched to a gene: 10. This CDR3 has 16 amino acids. Per germline, CDR1 GTSNPN and CDR2 SVGIG (reference sequence). In nucleotides, the CDR3 is TGTGCCTGGAGACATAGGACTAGCGGGATTACAAATGAGCAGTTCTTC. It translates to CAWRHRTSGITNEQFF.

This chain uses TRBV5-1 with TRBJ2-7, with D possibly matching TRBD1 (6 bases). Per the germline V gene, CDR1 is SGHRS and CDR2 is YFSETQ. V was cut by 4 bases and J by 3 bases, with 14 bases left in between. This CDR3 comprises 14 residues. The CDR3 sequence is CASSARTADYEQYF. CDR3 coding DNA: TGCGCCAGCAGCGCCCGGACAGCGGACTACGAGCAGTACTTC.

The rearrangement links TRBV2 to TRBJ1-6; TRBD1 matches 7 bases. Germline-derived CDR1 and CDR2 are SNHLY and FYNNEI. CDR3 size: 13 residues. V was clipped by 5 bases and J by 9 bases; unmatched bases: 4. The DNA for the CDR3 is TGTGCCAGCAGTAACAGGGGTGGTTCACCCCTCCACTTT. As protein: CASSNRGGSPLHF.

This clone was recorded only once. The chain couples TRBV11-3 to TRBJ2-3; tentative D call: TRBD2 (5 bases). This CDR3 comprises 13 residues. The V and J ends lost 6 bases and 2 bases respectively, with 9 bases between them. Germline V gene data show CDR1 as SGHNT and CDR2 as YENEEA. CDR3 sequence reads: CASSRRLTDTQYF. CDR3 DNA sequence: TGTGCCAGCAGTAGGAGGCTCACAGATACGCAGTATTTT. The full variable domain, in which reference TRBV11-3 and TRBJ2-3 provide the parts outside the CDR3, is EAGVVQSPRYKIIEKKQPVAFWCNPISGHNTLYWYLQNLGQGPELLIRYENEEAVDDSQLPKDRFSAERLKGVDSTLKIQPAELGDSAVYLCASSRRLTDTQYFGPGTRLTVL.

The V gene is TRBV29-1, the J gene TRBJ2-7; D is uncertain. The CDR3 length is 13 residues. Trimming removed 2 bases at V and 3 bases at J, with 11 bases between. Germline-derived CDR1 and CDR2 are SQVTM and ANQGSEA. The CDR3 loop is CSVESSTDYEQYF. CDR3 DNA: TGCAGCGTTGAATCATCGACCGACTACGAGCAGTACTTC.

Worth noting for this clone: One junction end disagrees with the germline gene, perhaps due to a read error. The gene calls are TRBV28 and TRBJ2-7, with TRBD1 as a possible D gene (5 bases). From germline, CDR1 is MDHEN and CDR2 SYDVKM. This CDR3 spans 13 amino acids. CDR3: CASTQGPSFEQYF. In DNA, the CDR3 is TGTGCCAGCACTCAGGGTCCCTCCTTCGAGCAGTACTTC.

The chain employs TRBV27 and TRBJ1-1; D is possibly TRBD1 (5 bases). CDR3 size: 18 residues. The ends were cut back, 6 bases at V and 0 bases at J, with 23 bases in the middle. CDR1 and CDR2 from the germline V gene are MNHEY and SMNVEV (reference sequence). In DNA form, the CDR3 reads TGTGCCAGCAGATCATCGTGGGGGGGGGTGGCCATGAACACTGAAGCTTTCTTT. This sequence encodes CASRSSWGGVAMNTEAFF.

V gene TRBV2 combines with J gene TRBJ2-2; TRBD2 matches at 7 bases. Looked up from germline, CDR1 is SNHLY and CDR2 is FYNNEI. Losses at the gene ends were 6 bases for V and 9 bases for J; bases not matched to a gene: 13. This CDR3 spans 15 amino acids. The CDR3 reads CASRARGGSTRELFF. The CDR3 bases are TGTGCCAGCAGGGCTCGGGGCGGGAGTACCCGGGAGCTGTTTTTT.

The J gene is TRBJ2-1, the V gene TRBV19; D is possibly TRBD1 (6 bases). Germline V gene lookup returns CDR1 LNHDA and CDR2 SQIVND (reference sequence). This CDR3 contains 14 residues. The V gene lost 9 bases and the J gene lost 0 bases, with 12 bases spanning the gap. The CDR3 reads CASRQVPSYNEQFF. The CDR3 DNA follows: TGTGCCAGCAGACAGGTTCCCTCCTACAATGAGCAGTTCTTC.

This chain uses TRBV9 with TRBJ2-1; the match to TRBD2 covers 8 bases. Germline-derived CDR1 and CDR2 are SGDLS and YYNGEE. V lost 4 bases to trimming and J lost 3 bases; unmatched junction nucleotides: 18. The CDR3 is 19 residues long. CDR3 in DNA: TGTGCCAGCAGCCACCCCAGTCAAATGGGGGCGGGAGGCTACAATGAGCAGTTCTTC. Translated: CASSHPSQMGAGGYNEQFF.

V and J are TRBV30 and TRBJ1-3; D unresolved. The CDR3 has 14 amino acids. V lost 0 bases and J lost 0, with 6 bases in between. Germline V gives CDR1 GTSNPN, CDR2 SVGIG (reference sequence). The CDR3 loop is CAWSVMSSGNTIYF. CDR3 nucleotide sequence: TGTGCCTGGAGTGTTATGAGCTCTGGAAACACCATATATTTT.

J is TRBJ2-3 and V is TRBV10-3; 13 bases fit TRBD2. The CDR3 runs 20 residues. The V segment lost 6 bases and the J segment 0 bases; nucleotides outside the gene matches: 15. CDR1 and CDR2 from the germline V gene are ENHRY and SYGVKD. The DNA for the CDR3 is TGTGCCATCAGGACGACAGGGCCAAGGACTAGCGGGAGCAGCACAGATACGCAGTATTTT. It specifies CAIRTTGPRTSGSSTDTQYF.

V and J are TRBV7-9 and TRBJ2-7; TRBD2 agrees at 12 bases. Losses at the gene ends were 4 bases for V and 7 bases for J; bases not matched to a gene: 11. Germline CDR1 reads SEHNR; CDR2 reads FQNEAQ (reference sequence). The CDR3 totals 16 residues. The CDR3 sequence: CASSSGLAGNGEEQYF. The CDR3 bases are TGTGCCAGCAGCTCCGGACTAGCGGGGAACGGGGAAGAGCAGTACTTC.

The V gene is TRBV6-1, the J gene TRBJ2-2; possibly TRBD1 for D (5 bases). Per the germline V gene, CDR1 is MNHNS and CDR2 is SASEGT. The germline V and J ends were trimmed by 7 bases and 0 bases, with 9 bases remaining between them. The CDR3 consists of 14 residues. This chain's CDR3 is CASTWGANTGELFF. As DNA, the CDR3 is TGTGCCAGCACGTGGGGCGCGAACACCGGGGAGCTGTTTTTT.

V gene TRBV7-3 combines with J gene TRBJ2-2, with D perhaps being TRBD1 or TRBD2 (5 bases each). Between the trimmed V and J ends, which lost 7 bases and 3 bases, there was a span of 12 bases. Germline lookup yields CDR1 SGHTA and CDR2 FQGTGA. The CDR3 has 14 residues. CDR3 sequence reads: CASTPGTHTGELFF. CDR3 bases: TGTGCCAGCACACCCGGGACGCACACCGGGGAGCTGTTTTTT.

J is TRBJ1-4 and V is TRBV5-1; 10 bases match TRBD1. V was pared by 4 bases and J by 3 bases, with 3 bases of the junction left unmatched. The germline V gene encodes CDR1 SGHRS and CDR2 YFSETQ. The CDR3 covers 15 residues. As DNA, the CDR3 is TGCGCCAGCAGCAGACAGGGGGCACCTAATGAAAAACTGTTTTTT. This encodes CASSRQGAPNEKLFF.

The rearrangement uses TRBV28 and TRBJ2-1; 8 bases map to TRBD2. V shed 7 bases and J 9 bases; nucleotides not matched to a gene: 8. The CDR3 extends over 13 amino acids. From germline, CDR1 is MDHEN and CDR2 SYDVKM. DNA of the CDR3: TGTGCCAGCACCTTTACGGGGGGGCGTGAGCAGTTCTTC. Its translation: CASTFTGGREQFF.

The CDR3 nucleotides read TGTGCCAGTAGTACCTCCCCCGGGCGGCATGGCGAGCAGTACTTC. It codes for CASSTSPGRHGEQYF. V usage is TRBV19 and J usage is TRBJ2-7; D not resolved. Trimming pared 4 bases from V and 6 bases from J, leaving 19 bases between. This CDR3 has 15 amino acids. Germline CDR1 LNHDA, CDR2 SQIVND (reference sequence).

The V gene is TRBV6-6, the J gene TRBJ1-3; no definite D call. This CDR3 is built from 15 residues. V lost 5 bases to trimming and J lost 4 bases, with 15 bases between them. CDR1 and CDR2 (germline): MNHNY, SVGAGI (reference sequence). The CDR3 reads CASSAKGQAGNTIYF. DNA for the CDR3: TGTGCCAGCAGTGCGAAGGGCCAGGCCGGAAACACCATATATTTT.

V is TRBV6-5 and J is TRBJ1-1; TRBD1 aligns across 10 bases. Germline CDR1 MNHEY, CDR2 SVGAGI. J lost 4 bases, V lost 4 bases, and 9 bases had no gene match. The CDR3 length is 16 residues. In nucleotides, the CDR3 is TGTGCCAGCAGTTCTCCGACAGGGGGCGGGGGCACTGAAGCTTTCTTT. It translates to CASSSPTGGGGTEAFF.

The chain is built from TRBV6-1 and TRBJ1-1; maybe TRBD1 (6 bases). Germline loops: CDR1 MNHNS, CDR2 SASEGT. The CDR3 covers 11 residues. V was clipped by 6 bases and J by 6 bases, with 8 bases between them. The CDR3 region is CASRRTAEAFF. CDR3 nucleotide sequence: TGTGCCAGCAGGCGGACAGCTGAAGCTTTCTTT.

The chain's CDR3 is CASSLRTGGTGGYTF. The CDR3 DNA sequence: TGCGCCAGCAGCTTGAGGACAGGGGGAACTGGTGGCTACACCTTC. The chain uses TRBV5-1 and TRBJ1-2; 10 bases are a match to TRBD1. The CDR3 sequence is 15 residues long. CDR1 and CDR2 (germline): SGHRS, YFSETQ. V dropped 1 base and J dropped 7; count of bases not matched to a gene: 7. Full variable domain (missing parts from reference TRBV5-1 and TRBJ1-2): KAGVTQTPRYLIKTRGQQVTLSCSPISGHRSVSWYQQTPGQGLQFLFEYFSETQRNKGNFPGRFSGRQFSNSRSEMNVSTLELGDSALYLCASSLRTGGTGGYTFGSGTRLTVV.

The V gene is TRBV5-4, the J gene TRBJ1-4; the D is unclear. Trimming cost V 4 bases and J 8 bases, with 12 bases left between them. The germline V gene has CDR1 SGHNT and CDR2 YYREEE (reference sequence). The CDR3 spans 13 residues. CDR3 nucleotides: TGTGCCAGCAGCCCTGGGGAGCCCGAAAAACTGTTTTTT. Protein: CASSPGEPEKLFF.

This chain joins TRBV30 and TRBJ2-7; 8 bases line up with TRBD2. Trimming cost V 2 bases and J 0 bases; bases outside gene matches: 3. The germline gives CDR1 GTSNPN, CDR2 SVGIG (reference sequence). This CDR3 is 14 amino acids long. The CDR3 loop is CAWSMAGGSYEQYF. As DNA, the CDR3 is TGTGCCTGGAGTATGGCGGGGGGCTCCTACGAGCAGTACTTC.

V and J are TRBV5-1 and TRBJ2-1; no clear D gene. Trimming shortened V by 0 bases and J by 1 base, and 8 bases separated the two germline ends. CDR1 is SGHRS and CDR2 is YFSETQ in the germline V gene. CDR3 length: 15 residues. The CDR3 nucleotides read TGCGCCAGCAGCTTGGATCTAGTTTCCTACAATGAGCAGTTCTTC. It encodes CASSLDLVSYNEQFF. The full variable domain, with the rest looked up from reference TRBV5-1 and TRBJ2-1, is KAGVTQTPRYLIKTRGQQVTLSCSPISGHRSVSWYQQTPGQGLQFLFEYFSETQRNKGNFPGRFSGRQFSNSRSEMNVSTLELGDSALYLCASSLDLVSYNEQFFGPGTRLTVL.

CDR3 nucleotide sequence: TGTGCCAGTACCGCCGGACAGAACGAGCAGTACTTC. This sequence encodes CASTAGQNEQYF. The chain uses TRBV19 and TRBJ2-7; a possible D gene is TRBD1 (6 bases). The V gene lost 7 bases and the J gene lost 5 bases, with 12 bases spanning the gap. CDR1 is LNHDA and CDR2 is SQIVND in the germline V gene (reference sequence). This CDR3 is built from 12 residues.

The V and J genes are TRBV6-1 and TRBJ2-1; a weak D match, TRBD2 (5 bases). Germline V CDR1 and CDR2: MNHNS, SASEGT. V lost 10 bases, J lost 0 bases, and 16 bases lay in between. The CDR3 is 15 amino acids. The CDR3 DNA reads as TGTGCCATTAAAGTAGCGCCGAACTCCTACAATGAGCAGTTCTTC. Translated: CAIKVAPNSYNEQFF.

J is TRBJ1-3 and V is TRBV7-9; 7 bases match TRBD1. Looked up from germline, CDR1 is SEHNR and CDR2 is FQNEAQ (reference sequence). The CDR3 runs to 15 residues. Trimming at V came to 5 bases and at J to 0 bases, leaving 4 bases not matched to a gene. CDR3: CASSPGTASGNTIYF. DNA of the CDR3: TGTGCCAGCAGCCCCGGGACAGCCTCTGGAAACACCATATATTTT.

This rearrangement joins TRBV20-1 to TRBJ2-7, with D maybe TRBD1 (5 bases). The germline V gene encodes CDR1 DFQATT and CDR2 SNEGSKA (reference sequence). V was shortened by 6 bases and J by 7 bases, with 13 bases between the two germline ends. CDR3 size: 11 residues. This chain's CDR3 is CSAAIPGEQYF. In nucleotides, the CDR3 is TGCAGTGCAGCCATCCCAGGGGAGCAGTACTTC.